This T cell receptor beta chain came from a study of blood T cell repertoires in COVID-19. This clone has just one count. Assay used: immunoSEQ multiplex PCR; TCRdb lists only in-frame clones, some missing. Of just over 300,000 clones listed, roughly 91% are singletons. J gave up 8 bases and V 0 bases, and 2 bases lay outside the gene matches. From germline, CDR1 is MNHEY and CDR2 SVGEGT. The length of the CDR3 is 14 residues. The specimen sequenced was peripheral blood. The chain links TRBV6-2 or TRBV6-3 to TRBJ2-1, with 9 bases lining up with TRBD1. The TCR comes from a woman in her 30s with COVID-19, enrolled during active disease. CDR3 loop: CASSYSQGAHEQFF. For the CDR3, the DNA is TGTGCCAGCAGTTACTCACAGGGGGCGCATGAGCAGTTCTTC.